The present T cell receptor (beta chain) was sequenced within a study of Tregs in tolerant kidney transplant recipients. Assay used: immunoSEQ multiplex PCR; TCRdb lists only in-frame clones, some missing. Among more than 90,000 clones listed, around 91% were seen once. Turning to this clone: Its antigen is currently unknown.

General study results and limits: Activated donor B cell expansion appeared to reveal the most relevant donor-specific TCRbeta repertoire. Findings come from small patient numbers and require larger validation. Biological reproducibility was not directly addressed, but technical replication error appeared minimal.

The CDR3 runs 15 residues. The germline V and J ends were trimmed by 7 bases and 8 bases, with 21 bases remaining between them. The germline V gene has CDR1 PRHDT and CDR2 FYEKMQ (reference sequence). Unstimulated regulatory T cells (CD4+CD25+CD127-), CD4+CD25- non-regulatory cells, CD4 and CD8 cells were FACS-sorted from thawed PBMCs. This receptor was taken from a human donor in good health. Sequenced input: CD4+ T cells from blood. The genes are TRBV13 and TRBJ1-3; tentative D call: TRBD1 (6 bases). CDR3 DNA sequence: TGTGCCAGCACCAGGGGCGACGTCTCTGGTGACACCATATATTTT. Protein sequence: CASTRGDVSGDTIYF.